These T cell receptor beta chains were read from a single sample in a study of blood T cell repertoires in COVID-19. The repertoire was sequenced with immunoSEQ multiplex PCR; TCRdb's copy has only in-frame clones and lacks some. The sample carries under 300,000 clones, approximately 80% recorded once. Sequenced material: peripheral blood. The receptors originated from a woman aged 55-70 years with active or convalescent COVID-19. Both conserved end residues are part of each CDR3. Each record gives: D gene, V gene, J gene, clone size, CDR3 DNA, CDR3 protein. D genes are given only for firm matches. Clone size is given for some rows only: seen once, a few or many times, or a class if the clone is expanded.

D: -
V: TRBV11-1
J: TRBJ2-1
size: -
DNA: TGTGCCAGCAGCTTAGAACATACATCCTACAATGAGCAGTTCTTC
CDR3: CASSLEHTSYNEQFF

D: -
V: TRBV6-2/TRBV6-3
J: TRBJ1-5
size: -
DNA: TGTGCCAGCAGTTACCCGAGGCGGTTAATTAGCAATCAGCCCCAGCATTTT
CDR3: CASSYPRRLISNQPQHF

D: -
V: TRBV30
J: TRBJ2-3
size: -
DNA: TGTGCCTGGAGTGTACTATCGGTGGGAGGTGAAGATACGCAGTATTTT
CDR3: CAWSVLSVGGEDTQYF

D: TRBD1
V: TRBV6-9
J: TRBJ2-1
size: -
DNA: TGTGCCAGCAACCTAACGGGACAGGGGTGGGATGAGCAGTTCTTC
CDR3: CASNLTGQGWDEQFF

D: -
V: TRBV10-2
J: TRBJ2-5
size: -
DNA: TGCGCCAGCAGTGGTCAGGGGTACCAAGAGACCCAGTACTTC
CDR3: CASSGQGYQETQYF

D: TRBD2
V: TRBV3-1/TRBV3-2
J: TRBJ2-1
size: -
DNA: TGTGCCAGCAGCCAGGGACGACTAGCGGGAGGTATAAATGAGCAGTTCTTC
CDR3: CASSQGRLAGGINEQFF

D: TRBD1
V: TRBV25-1
J: TRBJ2-2
size: -
DNA: TGTGCCAGCAGTGAAAGGACAGGAAACACCGGGGAGCTGTTTTTT
CDR3: CASSERTGNTGELFF

D: -
V: TRBV2
J: TRBJ1-5
size: -
DNA: TGTGCCAGCAGTGTTTCGCAGGCGTATAGCAATCAGCCCCAGCATTTT
CDR3: CASSVSQAYSNQPQHF

D: TRBD1
V: TRBV9
J: TRBJ2-2
size: once
DNA: TGTGCCAGCGGACAGGGGACTAACACCGGGGAGCTGTTTTTT
CDR3: CASGQGTNTGELFF

D: -
V: TRBV15
J: TRBJ2-3
size: -
DNA: TGTGCCACCAGCGGTCCCCCCTTGACCTGGGGCACGCAGTATTTT
CDR3: CATSGPPLTWGTQYF

D: -
V: TRBV19
J: TRBJ1-1
size: -
DNA: TGTGCCAGTAGTATAAACAGGAACACTGAAGCTTTCTTT
CDR3: CASSINRNTEAFF

D: -
V: TRBV10-3
J: TRBJ2-3
size: -
DNA: TGTGCCATCTTTGCAGGAGGACCTAGCACAGATACGCAGTATTTT
CDR3: CAIFAGGPSTDTQYF

D: -
V: TRBV11-2
J: TRBJ2-1
size: -
DNA: TGTGCCAGCAGCCCCAATAGCGGAGACGAGTTCTTC
CDR3: CASSPNSGDEFF

D: TRBD1
V: TRBV11-3
J: TRBJ2-3
size: -
DNA: TGTGCCAGCCAGGACAGGACTAGCACAGATACGCAGTATTTT
CDR3: CASQDRTSTDTQYF

D: -
V: TRBV11-2
J: TRBJ2-3
size: -
DNA: TGTGCCAGCAGCTTAAAGTCTCTGCTGGGCCTCGCCACAGATACGCAGTATTTT
CDR3: CASSLKSLLGLATDTQYF

D: -
V: TRBV19
J: TRBJ1-2
size: once
DNA: TGTGCCAGTAGACCCGGGGGGGCGACTAACTATGGCTACACCTTC
CDR3: CASRPGGATNYGYTF

D: -
V: TRBV3-1/TRBV3-2
J: TRBJ2-3
size: -
DNA: TGTGCCAGCAGCCAAGGACTCATTAGCACAGATACGCAGTATTTT
CDR3: CASSQGLISTDTQYF

D: -
V: TRBV29-1
J: TRBJ2-7
size: -
DNA: TGCAGCGTTCTCAGGACAAGCTCCTACGAGCAGTACTTC
CDR3: CSVLRTSSYEQYF

D: TRBD1
V: TRBV6-5
J: TRBJ1-6
size: -
DNA: TGTGCCAGCAGTTTCGGGACAGGGGCATATTCACCCCTCCACTTT
CDR3: CASSFGTGAYSPLHF

D: TRBD2
V: TRBV11-3
J: TRBJ2-1
size: -
DNA: TGTGCCAGCAGCTTAGAAGCGGGAGGGGAGTTCTTC
CDR3: CASSLEAGGEFF

D: TRBD1
V: TRBV2
J: TRBJ1-6
size: -
DNA: TGTGCCAGCAGCCCGGACAGGGGGTATAATTCACCCCTCCACTTT
CDR3: CASSPDRGYNSPLHF

D: -
V: TRBV12-3/TRBV12-4
J: TRBJ1-2
size: -
DNA: TGTGCCAGCAGTTCCCCAGGGGATGGCTACACCTTC
CDR3: CASSSPGDGYTF

D: TRBD1
V: TRBV5-5
J: TRBJ1-4
size: -
DNA: TGTGCCAGCAGCTTGGGATCAGGACAGGGGGGAGTAGAAAAACTGTTTTTT
CDR3: CASSLGSGQGGVEKLFF

D: TRBD1
V: TRBV2
J: TRBJ2-5
size: -
DNA: TGTGCCAGCAGGGACCCGACAGGGGGCTCGGAGACCCAGTACTTC
CDR3: CASRDPTGGSETQYF

D: TRBD2
V: TRBV5-4
J: TRBJ2-2
size: few
DNA: TGTGCCAGCAGCCCGAATTCGGGACTAGCGTTTACCGGGGAGCTGTTTTTT
CDR3: CASSPNSGLAFTGELFF

D: -
V: TRBV6-5
J: TRBJ1-2
size: -
DNA: TGTGCCAGCAGCGAGCGGGTGGGGCAATTGGGCTACACCTTC
CDR3: CASSERVGQLGYTF

D: -
V: TRBV19
J: TRBJ1-2
size: -
DNA: TGTGCCAGTAGTATGGGGGGGGCTCAGGACTATGGCTACACCTTC
CDR3: CASSMGGAQDYGYTF

D: TRBD1
V: TRBV10-3
J: TRBJ1-5
size: -
DNA: TGTGCCTCCCAGGGGGTGGATGGTCAGCCCCAGCATTTT
CDR3: CASQGVDGQPQHF

D: TRBD1
V: TRBV29-1
J: TRBJ2-5
size: few
DNA: TGCAGCGTTGCGGAGGACAGGGTCCAAGAGACCCAGTACTTC
CDR3: CSVAEDRVQETQYF

D: -
V: TRBV19
J: TRBJ1-1
size: -
DNA: TGTGCCAGTAGGGGACTTATGAACACTGAAGCTTTCTTT
CDR3: CASRGLMNTEAFF

D: -
V: TRBV28
J: TRBJ1-5
size: once
DNA: TGTGCCAGCAGTTTTAGTAGCAATCAGCCCCAGCATTTT
CDR3: CASSFSSNQPQHF

D: TRBD1
V: TRBV28
J: TRBJ1-5
size: -
DNA: TGTGCCAGCAGTCGGACAGGGTTGGATCAGCCCCAGCATTTT
CDR3: CASSRTGLDQPQHF

D: TRBD1
V: TRBV18
J: TRBJ1-1
size: once
DNA: TGTGCCAGTAGCAGGGGGCTTGAAGCTTTCTTT
CDR3: CASSRGLEAFF

D: TRBD1
V: TRBV18
J: TRBJ1-1
size: -
DNA: TGTGCCAGCTCACGGGGACAGGCGAACACTGAAGCTTTCTTT
CDR3: CASSRGQANTEAFF

D: -
V: TRBV19
J: TRBJ2-1
size: once
DNA: TGTGCCAGTAGTAACTTCCTCTCCTACAATGAGCAGTTCTTC
CDR3: CASSNFLSYNEQFF

D: TRBD1
V: TRBV5-4
J: TRBJ1-3
size: -
DNA: TGTGCCAGCAGCTCCTCAACAGGGGCCGGAAACACCATATATTTT
CDR3: CASSSSTGAGNTIYF

D: -
V: TRBV4-2
J: TRBJ2-2
size: -
DNA: TGTGCCAGCTCCCGGGACTCCTCCCCGGGGGAGCTGTTTTTT
CDR3: CASSRDSSPGELFF

D: TRBD2
V: TRBV29-1
J: TRBJ2-5
size: -
DNA: TGCAGCGTTGGGGGGACTAACCAAGAGACCCAGTACTTC
CDR3: CSVGGTNQETQYF